The 14 T cell receptor beta chains below were found in one sample sequenced in a study of identical twins. Each CDR3 protein is one row after TCRdb ran MiXCR on the 5' RACE reads. Among around 300,000 distinct CDR3 sequences listed, 6.5% to 9.5% were seen once. These same records also appear under a second study, on yellow fever vaccine responses in identical twins.

Sequencing was carried out using memory (CD45RO+) T cells sorted from blood. These receptors were taken from a woman between 18 and 30 years old in good health.

V gene TRBV3-1 combines with J gene TRBJ1-1, with D unresolved. Germline CDR1 and CDR2: LGHDT and YNNKEL (reference sequence). This CDR3 has 13 amino acids. Trimming left V 6 bases short and J 3 bases short, with 11 bases between. This CDR3 reads CASSLMDDTEAFF. The CDR3 DNA follows: TGTGCCAGCAGTCTGATGGATGACACTGAAGCTTTCTTT.

This clonotype was counted between two and nine times. V is TRBV6-2 or TRBV6-3 and J is TRBJ2-7, with D perhaps TRBD2 (6 bases). This CDR3 has 17 amino acids. Germline loops: CDR1 MNHEY, CDR2 SVGEGT. The V gene lost 7 bases and the J gene lost 3 bases, with 25 bases spanning the gap. This CDR3 is CASTSRRISGQDYEQYF. In nucleotides, the CDR3 is TGTGCCAGCACCTCCCGTCGGATTAGCGGCCAAGACTACGAGCAGTACTTC.

This clonotype was counted between two and nine times. This chain uses TRBV3-1 with TRBJ2-2, with 11 bases identical to TRBD2. CDR1 is LGHDT, CDR2 YNNKEL, per germline (reference sequence). CDR3 length equals 17 residues. J lost 6 bases, V lost 4 bases, and 10 bases had no gene match. Here the CDR3 DNA reads TGTGCCAGCAGCCCTCACCCCGGGACTAGCGGTTCCGGGGAGCTGTTTTTT. This encodes CASSPHPGTSGSGELFF.

The genes are TRBV2 and TRBJ1-5, with 7 bases aligning to TRBD1. CDR1 and CDR2 (germline): SNHLY, FYNNEI. Unmatched junction bases numbered 4, after V lost 4 bases and J lost 10 bases. This CDR3 comprises 12 residues. CDR3 coding DNA: TGTGCCAGCAGTGGACAGGGCTCACCCCAGCATTTT. It encodes CASSGQGSPQHF.

This clonotype was detected a few times. The V gene is TRBV11-2, the J gene TRBJ2-7; TRBD1 matches 10 bases. Germline values: CDR1 SGHAT, CDR2 FQNNGV. J gave up 6 bases and V 6 bases, and 2 bases lay outside the gene matches. CDR3 size: 12 residues. The CDR3 region has the DNA TGTGCCAGCAGTGACAGGGGGCTCGAGCAGTACGTC. Its protein is CASSDRGLEQYV.

This clonotype was counted ten times or more. The genes are TRBV20-1 and TRBJ2-7, with 10 nucleotides matching TRBD2. V shed 3 bases and J 7 bases; nucleotides not matched to a gene: 15. CDR3 length: 16 residues. Germline loops: CDR1 DFQATT, CDR2 SNEGSKA (reference sequence). The DNA of the CDR3 is TGCAGTGCTAGCCCAGCGGGAGGGCCCGAAACGTTGGAGCAGTACTTC. It is translated as CSASPAGGPETLEQYF.

This clonotype was picked up a small number of times. This rearrangement joins TRBV6-1 to TRBJ1-2; D possibly corresponds to TRBD1 (6 bases). Germline assignment: CDR1 MNHNS and CDR2 SASEGT. This CDR3 is 15 amino acids long. V gave up 5 bases and J gave up 6 bases, with 19 bases separating them. The CDR3 nucleotides read TGTGCCAGCAGTCAGGGGACCGTCCAAACGAATGGCTACACCTTC. Translated, it gives CASSQGTVQTNGYTF.

This clonotype was observed a few times. V usage is TRBV6-4 and J usage is TRBJ2-3; D is perhaps TRBD1 (5 bases). Trimming took 2 bases from V and 1 from J, leaving 7 bases between them. Germline V gene data show CDR1 as MRHNA and CDR2 as SNTAGT. The CDR3 length is 14 residues. The CDR3 is CASSDLGGTDTQYF. For the CDR3, the DNA is TGTGCCAGCAGTGACCTAGGGGGCACAGATACGCAGTATTTT.

The chain links TRBV6-7 to TRBJ2-2; either TRBD1 or TRBD2 may supply D (6 bases each). TRBV6-7 is given ORF status, its function remaining uncertain. V was cut by 7 bases and J by 3 bases, with 24 bases left in between. The CDR3 consists of 18 residues. CDR3 coding DNA: TGTGCCAGCAAGGGGGGTAAAGCCCAGGAGGGCGACACCGGGGAGCTGTTTTTT. Translated: CASKGGKAQEGDTGELFF.

This clonotype has at least ten counts. V and J are TRBV12-3 or TRBV12-4 and TRBJ1-5, with unresolved D. V was shortened by 6 bases and J by 3 bases, with 12 bases between the two germline ends. The CDR3 runs 14 residues. The CDR3 sequence is CASSLDSHNQPQHF. DNA for the CDR3: TGTGCCAGCAGCCTGGACTCCCACAATCAGCCCCAGCATTTT.

This clonotype occurred a few times. As DNA, the CDR3 is TGTGCCAGCAGCCACCCTTTTAGGTACGGTCCCAATGAGCAGTTCTTC. This encodes CASSHPFRYGPNEQFF. This chain connects TRBV7-8 to TRBJ2-1; D call uncertain. Per the germline V gene, CDR1 is SGHVS and CDR2 is FQNEAQ. The germline V and J ends were trimmed by 5 bases and 6 bases, with 20 bases remaining between them. The CDR3 extends over 16 amino acids.

This clonotype was counted a few times. This chain joins TRBV7-9 and TRBJ1-5; TRBD1 might be the D (5 bases). The CDR3 runs 17 residues. The germline V and J ends were trimmed by 4 bases and 2 bases, with 18 bases remaining between them. Germline CDR1 is SEHNR and CDR2 is FQNEAQ (reference sequence). The CDR3 loop is CASSSWGGDVGNQPQHF. The CDR3 region has the DNA TGTGCCAGCAGCTCCTGGGGCGGGGACGTAGGCAATCAGCCCCAGCATTTT.

The genes are TRBV6-1 and TRBJ1-2; D gene uncertain. The ends were cut back, 5 bases at V and 4 bases at J, with 17 bases in the middle. The CDR3 runs 15 residues. Germline V gene data show CDR1 as MNHNS and CDR2 as SASEGT. The CDR3 region has the DNA TGTGCCAGCAGTCCGACCCCAGGTGTAAGCTATGGCTACACCTTC. This gives the protein CASSPTPGVSYGYTF.

The chain is built from TRBV20-1 and TRBJ2-1, with 9 positions matching TRBD2. Per germline, CDR1 DFQATT and CDR2 SNEGSKA (reference sequence). There are 14 residues in the CDR3. V was clipped by 5 bases and J by 7 bases; unmatched bases: 9. The CDR3 coding sequence is TGCAGTGCTCCCCGCAGCGGGAGGAGTAATGAGCAGTTCTTC. Encoded protein: CSAPRSGRSNEQFF.